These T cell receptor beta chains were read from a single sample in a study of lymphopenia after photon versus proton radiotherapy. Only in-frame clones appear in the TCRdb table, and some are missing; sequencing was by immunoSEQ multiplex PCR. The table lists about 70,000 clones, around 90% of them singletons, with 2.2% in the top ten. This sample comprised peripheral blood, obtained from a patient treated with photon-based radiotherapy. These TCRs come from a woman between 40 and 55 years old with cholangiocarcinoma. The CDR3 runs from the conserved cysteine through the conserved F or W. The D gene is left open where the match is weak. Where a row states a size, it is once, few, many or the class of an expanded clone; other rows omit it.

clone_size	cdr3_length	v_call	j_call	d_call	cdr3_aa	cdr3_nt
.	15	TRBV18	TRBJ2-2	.	CASSPAGARAGELFF	TGTGCCAGCTCACCAGCGGGGGCCCGGGCCGGGGAGCTGTTTTTT
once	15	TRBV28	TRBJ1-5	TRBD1	CASSSSGTGHQPQHF	TGTGCCAGCAGTTCCTCCGGGACAGGACATCAGCCCCAGCATTTT
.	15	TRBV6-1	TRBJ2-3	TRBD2	CASSESSGHTDTQYF	TGTGCCAGCAGTGAGTCTAGCGGTCACACAGATACGCAGTATTTT
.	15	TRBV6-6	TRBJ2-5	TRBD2	CASSYSGRGGETQYF	TGTGCCAGCAGTTACTCGGGGAGGGGCGGAGAGACCCAGTACTTC
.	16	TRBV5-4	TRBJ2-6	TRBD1	CASSIGTGGGANVLTF	TGTGCCAGCAGCATCGGGACAGGAGGTGGGGCCAACGTCCTGACTTTC
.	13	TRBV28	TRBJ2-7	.	CASSYGGWDEQYF	TGTGCCAGCAGTTATGGGGGCTGGGACGAGCAGTACTTC
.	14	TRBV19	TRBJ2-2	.	CASSVGGNTGELFF	TGTGCCAGTAGTGTAGGCGGCAACACCGGGGAGCTGTTTTTT
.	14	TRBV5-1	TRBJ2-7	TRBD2	CASSNERGVYEQYF	TGCGCCAGCAGCAACGAGCGGGGGGTCTACGAGCAGTACTTC
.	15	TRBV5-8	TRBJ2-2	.	CASSPSLSYTGELFF	TGTGCCAGCAGCCCGTCACTAAGTTATACCGGGGAGCTGTTTTTT
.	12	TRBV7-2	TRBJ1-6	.	CASSLDFGRLHF	TGTGCCAGCAGCTTAGATTTCGGTCGCCTCCACTTT
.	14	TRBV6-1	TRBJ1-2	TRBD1	CASRTQGGVNGYTF	TGTGCCAGCAGGACGCAGGGGGGCGTGAATGGCTACACCTTC
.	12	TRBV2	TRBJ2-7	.	CASSVTPYEQYF	TGTGCCAGCAGTGTGACTCCCTACGAGCAGTACTTC
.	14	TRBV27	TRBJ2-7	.	CASSLGAGSYEQYF	TGTGCCAGCAGTTTAGGGGCCGGGTCCTACGAGCAGTACTTC
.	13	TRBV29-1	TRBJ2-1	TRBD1	CSVTPGQGGEQFF	TGCAGCGTCACACCCGGACAGGGCGGTGAGCAGTTCTTC
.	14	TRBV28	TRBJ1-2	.	CASSLSEINYGYTF	TGTGCCAGCAGTTTATCAGAGATTAACTATGGCTACACCTTC
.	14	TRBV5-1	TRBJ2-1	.	CASRPGPEANEQFF	TGCGCCAGCCGACCAGGACCCGAGGCAAATGAGCAGTTCTTC
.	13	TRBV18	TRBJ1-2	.	CASFPGGAYGYTF	TGTGCCAGCTTTCCAGGCGGGGCCTATGGCTACACCTTC
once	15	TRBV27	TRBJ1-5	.	CASSRRGDGNQPQHF	TGTGCCAGCAGTCGTCGGGGGGATGGCAATCAGCCCCAGCATTTT
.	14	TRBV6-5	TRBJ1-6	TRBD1	CATGQGARESPLHF	TGTGCCACCGGACAGGGGGCGAGGGAGTCACCCCTCCACTTT
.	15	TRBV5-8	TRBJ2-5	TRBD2	CASSSKTSAQETQYF	TGTGCCAGCAGCTCTAAAACTAGCGCCCAAGAGACCCAGTACTTC
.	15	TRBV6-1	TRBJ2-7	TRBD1	CASSSRTGIGAEQYF	TGTGCCAGCAGCTCACGGACAGGGATAGGGGCCGAGCAGTACTTC
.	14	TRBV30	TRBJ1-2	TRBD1	CAWSPGGGSYGYTF	TGTGCCTGGAGCCCAGGGGGGGGGAGCTATGGCTACACCTTC
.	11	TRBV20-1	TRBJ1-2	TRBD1	CSCGQGDGYTF	TGCAGTTGCGGACAGGGGGATGGCTACACCTTC
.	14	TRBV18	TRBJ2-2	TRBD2	CASSPGREAGELFF	TGTGCCAGCTCACCCGGACGGGAGGCCGGGGAGCTGTTTTTT
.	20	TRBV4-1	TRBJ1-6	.	CASSQDVTSSLSSYNSPLHF	TGCGCCAGCAGCCAAGATGTGACCTCTTCCCTTAGCTCCTATAATTCACCCCTCCACTTT
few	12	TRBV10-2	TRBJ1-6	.	CASNGGRSPLHF	TGCGCCAGCAATGGCGGACGCTCACCCCTCCACTTT
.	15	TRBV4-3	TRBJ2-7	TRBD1	CASSQDKGGSYEQYF	TGCGCCAGCAGCCAAGATAAAGGGGGCAGCTACGAGCAGTACTTC
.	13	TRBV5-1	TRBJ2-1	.	CASTKAGVDEQFF	TGCGCCAGCACGAAGGCAGGGGTGGATGAGCAGTTCTTC
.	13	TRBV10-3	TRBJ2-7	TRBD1	CAIRRQGSYEQYF	TGTGCCATCAGAAGACAGGGGTCCTACGAGCAGTACTTC
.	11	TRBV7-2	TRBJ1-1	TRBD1	CASSLGQGAFF	TGTGCCAGCAGCTTAGGACAGGGAGCTTTCTTT
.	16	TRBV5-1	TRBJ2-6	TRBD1	CASSITGAPGANVLTF	TGCGCCAGCAGCATAACAGGGGCCCCTGGGGCCAACGTCCTGACTTTC
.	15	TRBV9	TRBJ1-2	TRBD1	CASSEGAVENYGYTF	TGTGCCAGCAGCGAGGGGGCGGTTGAGAACTATGGCTACACCTTC
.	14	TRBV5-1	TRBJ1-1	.	CASSLAGGNTEAFF	TGCGCCAGCAGCTTGGCCGGGGGAAACACTGAAGCTTTCTTT
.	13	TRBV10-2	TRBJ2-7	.	CASSEDGPYEQYF	TGCGCCAGCAGTGAGGATGGACCCTACGAGCAGTACTTC
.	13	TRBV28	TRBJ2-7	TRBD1	CASEEGGLYEQYF	TGTGCCAGCGAGGAAGGGGGCTTATACGAGCAGTACTTC
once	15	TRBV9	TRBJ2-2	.	CASSKADPNTGELFF	TGTGCCAGCAGCAAAGCAGACCCAAACACCGGGGAGCTGTTTTTT
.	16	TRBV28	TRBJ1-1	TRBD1	CASSFKAGGLATEAFF	TGTGCCAGCAGTTTCAAGGCAGGGGGTCTGGCAACTGAAGCTTTCTTT
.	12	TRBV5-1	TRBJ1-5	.	CAILLGDQPQHF	TGCGCCATCCTGTTGGGCGATCAGCCCCAGCATTTT
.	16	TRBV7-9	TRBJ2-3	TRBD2	CASSLYGRTGTDTQYF	TGTGCCAGCAGCTTATACGGGAGGACCGGCACAGATACGCAGTATTTT
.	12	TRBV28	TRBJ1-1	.	CASSLLVQIAFF	TGTGCCAGCAGCCTGTTGGTCCAAATAGCTTTCTTT
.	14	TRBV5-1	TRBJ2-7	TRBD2	CASSFKRESYEQYF	TGCGCCAGCAGCTTCAAGCGGGAGAGCTACGAGCAGTACTTC
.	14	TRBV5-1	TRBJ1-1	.	CASSLSQGETEAFF	TGCGCCAGCAGCTTGTCACAGGGAGAAACTGAAGCTTTCTTT
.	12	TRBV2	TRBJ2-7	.	CASLAAPYEQYF	TGTGCCAGCCTAGCCGCCCCCTACGAGCAGTACTTC
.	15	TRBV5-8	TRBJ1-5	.	CASGPDPYSNQPQHF	TGTGCCAGCGGACCGGACCCTTATAGCAATCAGCCCCAGCATTTT
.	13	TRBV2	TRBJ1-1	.	CASSVTIYTEAFF	TGTGCCAGCAGTGTGACTATCTATACTGAAGCTTTCTTT
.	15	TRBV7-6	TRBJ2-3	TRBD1	CASSLGQGGTDTQYF	TGTGCCAGCAGCTTAGGACAGGGGGGTACAGATACGCAGTATTTT
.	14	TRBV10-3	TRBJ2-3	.	CAISEAANTDTQYF	TGTGCCATCAGTGAAGCAGCCAACACAGATACGCAGTATTTT
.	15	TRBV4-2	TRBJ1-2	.	CASSPSVDLNYGYTF	TGTGCCAGCAGCCCCTCGGTGGACCTTAACTATGGCTACACCTTC
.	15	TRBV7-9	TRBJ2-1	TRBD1	CASSSPGQGAKEQFF	TGTGCCAGCAGCTCCCCGGGACAGGGGGCAAAGGAGCAGTTCTTC
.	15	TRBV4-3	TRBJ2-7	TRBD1	CASSQGQGMGTEQYF	TGCGCCAGCAGCCAAGGACAGGGGATGGGGACCGAGCAGTACTTC
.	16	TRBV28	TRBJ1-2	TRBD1	CASSSGQGAPIGGYTF	TGTGCCAGCAGTTCGGGACAGGGGGCTCCTATAGGCGGCTACACCTTC
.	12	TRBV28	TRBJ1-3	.	CASSFSGNTIYF	TGTGCCAGCAGCTTCTCCGGAAACACCATATATTTT
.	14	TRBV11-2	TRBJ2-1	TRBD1	CASRGDRSYNEQFF	TGTGCCAGCAGAGGGGACAGGTCCTACAATGAGCAGTTCTTC